These 27 T cell receptor beta chains were sequenced from one sample in a study of TIL therapy for anti-PD-1-resistant metastatic lung cancer. This was the immunoSEQ v3 assay. Sequenced by immunoSEQ multiplex PCR; TCRdb stores in-frame clones only, minus some. The sample contains approximately 40,000 clones, about 70% of which appear only once. The sample's time point: pre-treatment sample, taken before nivolumab and TIL therapy. Sample: blood, taken at baseline. The receptors stem from a person aged 25 to 79 with non-small cell lung cancer.

The J gene is TRBJ2-7, the V gene TRBV2; D may correspond to TRBD1 or TRBD2 (6 bases each). Between the trimmed V and J ends, which lost 4 bases and 4 bases, there was a span of 17 bases. Germline values: CDR1 SNHLY, CDR2 FYNNEI. This CDR3 is built from 15 residues. The CDR3 DNA follows: TGTGCCAGCAGTGTGGTCCGCGTAGGGGGGTACGAGCAGTACTTC. This gives the protein CASSVVRVGGYEQYF.

This clone has more than one count but fewer than ten. The CDR3 bases are TGCGCCAGCAGCCGAGTCCGGGCGGGCTACGAGCAGTACTTC. Protein sequence: CASSRVRAGYEQYF. The rearrangement joins TRBV4-3 to TRBJ2-7; maybe TRBD2 (5 bases). The CDR3 consists of 14 residues. Germline lookup yields CDR1 LGHNA and CDR2 YSLEER. Trimming stripped 4 bases from V and 3 bases from J, with 13 bases between.

In this sample, this clone turned up once. This chain links TRBV6-5 with TRBJ1-1; weak D call: TRBD1 (5 bases). CDR3 length: 13 residues. The V and J ends lost 7 bases and 4 bases respectively, with 13 bases between them. CDR1 is MNHEY and CDR2 is SVGAGI in the germline V gene. CDR3 sequence (DNA): TGTGCCAGCACTACCGCGGGGGTCACTGAAGCTTTCTTT. It specifies CASTTAGVTEAFF.

This clone was recorded a few times. The chain carries TRBV4-3 and TRBJ1-2; D unresolved. Trimming cost V 0 bases and J 3 bases, with 8 bases left between them. Germline V gives CDR1 LGHNA, CDR2 YSLEER. CDR3 length equals 14 residues. Written as DNA, the CDR3 is TGCGCCAGCAGCCAAGATAGGACCTACTATGGCTACACCTTC. This translates into CASSQDRTYYGYTF.

V is TRBV10-3 and J is TRBJ1-2; 11 nucleotides align to TRBD1. The length of the CDR3 is 13 residues. CDR1 and CDR2 (germline): ENHRY, SYGVKD. The V segment lost 5 bases and the J segment 7 bases; nucleotides outside the gene matches: 3. CDR3 nucleotide sequence: TGTGCCATCAGTAGGGGACAGGGGGTTGGCTACACCTTC. Its translation is CAISRGQGVGYTF.

This clone was observed a single time. The chain combines TRBV6-5 with TRBJ1-2, with 9 bases identical to TRBD1. The germline CDR1 and CDR2 sequences are MNHEY and SVGAGI. With 0 bases clipped from V and 6 bases from J, the junction kept 8 bases outside the gene matches. This CDR3 has 16 residues. The CDR3 protein is CASSYSGYRGRDGYTF. DNA for the CDR3: TGTGCCAGCAGTTACTCGGGGTACAGGGGGCGCGATGGCTACACCTTC.

This chain connects TRBV5-4 to TRBJ1-1, with a possible D match to TRBD1 (6 bases). Germline V lookup: CDR1 SGHNT, CDR2 YYREEE (reference sequence). Trimming left V 2 bases short and J 0 bases short, with 11 bases between. The CDR3 spans 15 residues. The CDR3 DNA reads TGTGCCAGCAGCTTTTTTCAGGGGTTGAACACTGAAGCTTTCTTT. It specifies CASSFFQGLNTEAFF.

The chain employs TRBV11-3 and TRBJ2-2; possible D gene TRBD1, 6 bases. This CDR3 spans 17 amino acids. CDR1 and CDR2 from the germline V gene are SGHNT and YENEEA. V gave up 5 bases and J gave up 4 bases, with 20 bases separating them. DNA for the CDR3: TGTGCCAGCAGCCCCTCCCGCGGACAGTACTTCACCGGGGAGCTGTTTTTT. Amino acids: CASSPSRGQYFTGELFF.

The genes are TRBV6-6 and TRBJ2-3; TRBD1 aligns across 9 bases. With V trimmed by 6 bases and J by 6 bases, 10 bases remained unmatched. The CDR3 is 15 amino acids. Germline CDR1 MNHNY, CDR2 SVGAGI (reference sequence). The CDR3 reads CASRYRDREYDTQYF. The CDR3 coding sequence is TGTGCCAGCAGATACCGGGACAGGGAGTACGATACGCAGTATTTT.

This clone has more than one count but fewer than ten. The rearrangement links TRBV30 to TRBJ1-2; D possibly corresponds to TRBD1 (5 bases). The germline V gene encodes CDR1 GTSNPN and CDR2 SVGIG (reference sequence). Trimming stripped 3 bases from V and 7 bases from J, with 24 bases between. The CDR3 runs to 16 residues. CDR3 nucleotide sequence: TGTGCCTGGAGCGGCACTTATGACAGTCGCAAGGTTGGCTACACCTTC. The encoded protein is CAWSGTYDSRKVGYTF.

The chain is built from TRBV7-2 and TRBJ2-1; TRBD1 might be the D (6 bases). V shed 3 bases and J shed 5 bases, with 14 bases lying between them. This CDR3 is 15 amino acids long. Germline V lookup: CDR1 SGHTA, CDR2 FQGNSA. The CDR3 is CASSFTWTEHNEQFF. The DNA of the CDR3 is TGTGCCAGCAGCTTTACCTGGACAGAGCACAATGAGCAGTTCTTC.

The genes are TRBV2 and TRBJ2-7, with D uncertain. The CDR3 length is 13 residues. The germline V and J ends were trimmed by 4 bases and 3 bases, with 10 bases remaining between them. The germline gives CDR1 SNHLY, CDR2 FYNNEI. CDR3 nucleotides: TGTGCCAGCAGTGTCCGAGGTGGCTACGAGCAGTACTTC. Its protein is CASSVRGGYEQYF.

The chain joins TRBV7-2 to TRBJ1-2; D not certain. The CDR3 extends over 13 amino acids. V was shortened by 5 bases and J by 2 bases, with 9 bases between the two germline ends. Germline V gene data show CDR1 as SGHTA and CDR2 as FQGNSA. CDR3 amino acids: CASSPLGNYGYTF. DNA for the CDR3: TGTGCCAGCAGCCCCCTTGGAAACTATGGCTACACCTTC.

The chain's CDR3 is CASSQLAGGLEQYF. CDR3 DNA: TGTGCCAGCAGTCAGCTAGCGGGAGGTCTCGAGCAGTACTTC. This chain joins TRBV6-6 and TRBJ2-7, with TRBD2 identical over 11 bases. The V gene's germline CDR1 is MNHNY and CDR2 SVGAGI (reference sequence). V shed 5 bases and J 6 bases; nucleotides not matched to a gene: 6. This CDR3 is built from 14 residues.

The rearrangement uses TRBV5-4 and TRBJ2-5; no firm D call. This CDR3 spans 13 amino acids. Germline lookup yields CDR1 SGHNT and CDR2 YYREEE (reference sequence). Trimming shortened V by 0 bases and J by 0 bases, and 3 bases separated the two germline ends. The CDR3 reads CASSLGNQETQYF. The CDR3 coding sequence is TGTGCCAGCAGCTTGGGAAACCAAGAGACCCAGTACTTC. The variable domain in full, with the rest retrieved from reference TRBV5-4 and TRBJ2-5, is ETGVTQSPTHLIKTRGQQVTLRCSSQSGHNTVSWYQQALGQGPQFIFQYYREEENGRGNFPPRFSGLQFPNYSSELNVNALELDDSALYLCASSLGNQETQYFGPGTRLLVL.

The V and J genes are TRBV7-6 and TRBJ2-3; 9 bases match TRBD2. Trimming took 5 bases from V and 7 from J; bases not matched to a gene: 10. The germline V gene has CDR1 SGHVS and CDR2 FNYEAQ. The CDR3 runs to 15 residues. CDR3: CASSPRAGGPHTQYF. The CDR3 DNA reads TGTGCCAGCAGCCCACGGGCGGGAGGGCCACATACGCAGTATTTT.

V is TRBV7-3 and J is TRBJ2-3; the match to TRBD2 covers 8 bases. J was trimmed by 6 bases and V by 3 bases; bases with no gene match: 14. CDR3 length: 17 amino acids. Germline values: CDR1 SGHTA, CDR2 FQGTGA. The CDR3 loop is CASSFRPSGSGGDTQYF. The CDR3, as DNA: TGTGCCAGCAGCTTTCGGCCTAGCGGGTCAGGCGGGGATACGCAGTATTTT.

V gene TRBV7-9 combines with J gene TRBJ1-1, with D uncertain. V was cut by 5 bases and J by 5 bases, with 9 bases left in between. Germline V gene lookup returns CDR1 SEHNR and CDR2 FQNEAQ (reference sequence). The CDR3 is 12 amino acids. The CDR3 region has the DNA TGTGCCAGCAGCCCATTGAGTACTGAAGCTTTCTTT. As protein: CASSPLSTEAFF.

The rearrangement joins TRBV5-1 to TRBJ2-3; 9 positions match TRBD2. Trimming took 2 bases from V and 2 from J; bases not matched to a gene: 6. Per germline, CDR1 SGHRS and CDR2 YFSETQ. CDR3 size: 16 residues. The CDR3 nucleotides are TGCGCCAGCAGCTTCTTAGCGGGGGCGGTCACAGATACGCAGTATTTT. This sequence encodes CASSFLAGAVTDTQYF.

This clone has more than one count but fewer than ten. The chain is built from TRBV19 and TRBJ2-1; D may be TRBD1 (5 bases). Germline CDR1 and CDR2: LNHDA and SQIVND (reference sequence). This CDR3 is 14 amino acids long. V was clipped by 2 bases and J by 4 bases, with 9 bases between them. The CDR3 region is CASSITPGYNEQFF. The CDR3 DNA sequence: TGTGCCAGTAGTATAACCCCAGGGTACAATGAGCAGTTCTTC.

The genes are TRBV7-2 and TRBJ1-1; no definite D call. Between the trimmed V and J ends, which lost 3 bases and 1 base, there was a span of 6 bases. The CDR3 extends over 13 amino acids. Germline V lookup: CDR1 SGHTA, CDR2 FQGNSA. This CDR3 reads CASSFNQNTEAFF. For the CDR3, the DNA is TGTGCCAGCAGCTTTAATCAGAACACTGAAGCTTTCTTT.

The V call is TRBV18, the J call TRBJ2-7; possible D gene TRBD2, 6 bases. The CDR3 length is 15 residues. Trimming removed 0 bases at V and 6 bases at J, with 15 bases between. Germline values: CDR1 KGHSH, CDR2 LQKENI. The CDR3 bases are TGTGCCAGCTCACCACCGACCGGGGGACGGGTCGAGCAGTACTTC. Protein sequence: CASSPPTGGRVEQYF.

This clone appeared a single time. V gene TRBV7-9 combines with J gene TRBJ1-1; the D gene is possibly TRBD1 (6 bases). The ends were cut back, 2 bases at V and 3 bases at J, with 13 bases in the middle. CDR1 is SEHNR, CDR2 FQNEAQ, per germline (reference sequence). CDR3 length: 15 amino acids. CDR3 region: CASSLWGAVDTEAFF. The CDR3 DNA reads as TGTGCCAGCAGCTTATGGGGGGCAGTGGACACTGAAGCTTTCTTT. Looking up the rest from reference TRBV7-9 and TRBJ1-1 gives the full variable domain: DTGVSQNPRHKITKRGQNVTFRCDPISEHNRLYWYRQTLGQGPEFLTYFQNEAQLEKSRLLSDRFSAERPKGSFSTLEIQRTEQGDSAMYLCASSLWGAVDTEAFFGQGTRLTVV.

The V and J genes are TRBV29-1 and TRBJ1-3; unclear D gene. There are 14 residues in the CDR3. Between the trimmed V and J ends, which lost 1 base and 3 bases, there was a span of 10 bases. The germline CDR1 and CDR2 sequences are SQVTM and ANQGSEA. CDR3 DNA sequence: TGCAGCGTTGAAGTCCCCCCCAGTGGAAACACCATATATTTT. Translating it yields CSVEVPPSGNTIYF.

J is TRBJ2-1 and V is TRBV7-8; a weak D match, TRBD1 (6 bases). The V end lost 4 bases, the J end lost 7 bases, and 11 bases lay between the germline ends. CDR3 size: 13 residues. Germline CDR1 and CDR2: SGHVS and FQNEAQ. This CDR3 is CASSSDRGNEQFF. CDR3 DNA sequence: TGTGCCAGCAGCTCAGATAGGGGGAATGAGCAGTTCTTC. Full variable domain (rest looked up from reference TRBV7-8 and TRBJ2-1): GAGVSQSPRYKVAKRGQDVALRCDPISGHVSLFWYQQALGQGPEFLTYFQNEAQLDKSGLPSDRFFAERPEGSVSTLKIQRTQQEDSAVYLCASSSDRGNEQFFGPGTRLTVL.

V gene TRBV6-6 combines with J gene TRBJ1-2, with unresolved D. Germline V gene data show CDR1 as MNHNY and CDR2 as SVGAGI (reference sequence). The CDR3 covers 15 residues. V was cut by 2 bases and J by 4 bases, with 14 bases left in between. The CDR3 nucleotides are TGTGCCAGCAGTTACCGCCAGGAGGCGTTCTATGGCTACACCTTC. It yields the protein CASSYRQEAFYGYTF.

The chain combines TRBV5-1 with TRBJ2-3; a weak D match, TRBD1 (7 bases). This CDR3 is built from 15 residues. Trimming removed 4 bases at V and 3 bases at J, with 15 bases between. Per the germline V gene, CDR1 is SGHRS and CDR2 is YFSETQ. The CDR3 DNA sequence: TGCGCCAGCAGCCTCAGGGGGGTCGGGACAGATACGCAGTATTTT. It is translated as CASSLRGVGTDTQYF.